Listed below are T cell receptor beta chains from one sample, sequenced in a study of Tregs in tolerant kidney transplant recipients. Assay: immunoSEQ multiplex PCR; the TCRdb copy retains only in-frame clones and omits some. The sample has about 110,000 clones, around 89% seen once. Sequencing was performed on CD4+ T cells from blood, taken before the transplant. These receptors came from a human donor who received a combined kidney and bone marrow transplant. The CDR3 runs from the conserved cysteine through the conserved F or W. Each record gives: CDR3 length, clone size, D gene, J gene, V gene, CDR3 protein, CDR3 DNA. D genes are given only for firm matches. Not every row has a clone size; where given, it reads once, few, many or a size class.

15 | - | - | TRBJ1-2 | TRBV10-3 | CAISEQGRGNYGYTF | TGTGCCATCAGTGAGCAGGGGAGGGGGAACTATGGCTACACCTTC
13 | - | - | TRBJ1-2 | TRBV6-5 | CAQHHGLYAGYTF | TGTGCCCAGCACCACGGACTGTATGCTGGCTACACCTTC
11 | - | - | TRBJ1-1 | TRBV6-6 | CASLRDTEAFF | TGTGCCAGTTTGAGGGACACTGAAGCTTTCTTT
15 | - | - | TRBJ1-5 | TRBV10-3 | CAISESGVNNQPQHF | TGTGCCATCAGTGAGTCGGGCGTTAACAATCAGCCCCAGCATTTT
15 | - | TRBD1 | TRBJ2-1 | TRBV15 | CATSVDRGTYNEQFF | TGTGCCACCAGCGTAGACAGGGGGACCTACAATGAGCAGTTCTTC
16 | - | TRBD1 | TRBJ1-6 | TRBV4-2 | CASSLQMSRGLSPLHF | TGTGCCAGCAGCCTACAAATGTCCAGGGGGCTTTCACCCCTCCACTTT
14 | once | TRBD2 | TRBJ2-7 | TRBV7-2 | CASSLGGGSYEQYF | TGTGCCAGCAGCTTAGGGGGCGGGAGTTACGAGCAGTACTTC
15 | - | TRBD1 | TRBJ1-1 | TRBV6-5 | CASSSGQTMNTEAFF | TGTGCCAGCAGTTCGGGACAGACAATGAACACTGAAGCTTTCTTT
13 | - | - | TRBJ2-7 | TRBV7-2 | CASAKEGSYEQYF | TGTGCCAGCGCCAAAGAGGGATCCTACGAGCAGTACTTC
16 | - | - | TRBJ1-2 | TRBV7-2 | CASSSTQGGKNYGYTF | TGTGCCAGCAGCTCTACCCAGGGAGGAAAAAACTATGGCTACACCTTC
14 | - | - | TRBJ2-3 | TRBV7-2 | CASSSARGTDTQYF | TGTGCCAGCAGCTCCGCGAGGGGCACAGATACGCAGTATTTT
14 | once | - | TRBJ2-3 | TRBV27 | CASSFIGVPDTQYF | TGTGCCAGCAGTTTCATCGGGGTTCCAGATACGCAGTATTTT
14 | - | - | TRBJ1-4 | TRBV5-1 | CASSQTGRGEKLFF | TGCGCCAGCAGCCAGACAGGCCGCGGGGAAAAACTGTTTTTT
16 | - | TRBD2 | TRBJ2-5 | TRBV2 | CASSLGVAGGQETQYF | TGTGCCAGCAGCCTGGGGGTAGCGGGGGGGCAAGAGACCCAGTACTTC
15 | - | TRBD1 | TRBJ2-7 | TRBV7-2 | CASSPRDRSVHEQYF | TGTGCCAGCAGCCCCAGGGACAGGTCCGTCCACGAGCAGTACTTC
15 | - | TRBD2 | TRBJ2-5 | TRBV4-2 | CASSQGTSGGKTQYF | TGTGCCAGCAGCCAAGGGACTAGCGGGGGGAAGACCCAGTACTTC
17 | - | - | TRBJ2-5 | TRBV2 | CASSDDLAGKNQETQYF | TGTGCCAGCAGTGACGACTTGGCGGGAAAGAACCAAGAGACCCAGTACTTC
14 | - | - | TRBJ1-1 | TRBV5-1 | CASSLRGVGTEAFF | TGCGCCAGCAGCTTGCGGGGGGTTGGTACTGAAGCTTTCTTT
15 | - | - | TRBJ1-5 | TRBV11-2 | CASSLGAYSNQPQHF | TGTGCCAGCAGCTTAGGGGCATATAGCAATCAGCCCCAGCATTTT
16 | - | TRBD2 | TRBJ2-7 | TRBV11-2 | CASSLAAAGYQYEQYF | TGTGCCAGCAGCTTAGCCGCAGCGGGATACCAATACGAGCAGTACTTC
13 | - | - | TRBJ1-2 | TRBV28 | CASSPTGGYGYTF | TGTGCCAGCAGCCCCACGGGAGGATACGGCTACACCTTC
14 | - | - | TRBJ2-1 | TRBV27 | CASSFSVGKDEQFF | TGTGCCAGCAGTTTTAGCGTGGGGAAAGATGAGCAGTTCTTC
14 | - | - | TRBJ2-1 | TRBV4-1 | CASSNPSDYNEQFF | TGCGCCAGCAGCAACCCTAGCGACTACAATGAGCAGTTCTTC
14 | - | TRBD1 | TRBJ1-2 | TRBV29-1 | CSVARGQGADGYTF | TGCAGCGTTGCCCGGGGACAGGGGGCGGATGGCTACACCTTC
17 | - | - | TRBJ2-1 | TRBV4-3 | CASSQEERPDSYNEQFF | TGCGCCAGCAGCCAAGAGGAGCGTCCCGACTCCTACAATGAGCAGTTCTTC
15 | - | - | TRBJ2-7 | TRBV5-8 | CASSLAPGRSYEQYF | TGTGCCAGCAGCTTGGCGCCTGGCAGGTCCTACGAGCAGTACTTC
16 | - | - | TRBJ1-3 | TRBV6-1 | CASSERGKILDWTIYF | TGTGCCAGCAGTGAGCGGGGGAAAATCCTAGATTGGACCATATATTTT
15 | - | - | TRBJ1-2 | TRBV7-2 | CASSLGPRTPYGYTF | TGTGCCAGCAGCTTAGGGCCCCGAACGCCTTATGGCTACACCTTC
14 | few | - | TRBJ1-5 | TRBV28 | CASVPRQANQPQHF | TGTGCCAGTGTTCCCAGACAGGCCAATCAGCCCCAGCATTTT
15 | - | TRBD1 | TRBJ1-1 | TRBV28 | CASSGTGNGNTEAFF | TGTGCCAGCAGCGGGACAGGGAATGGGAACACTGAAGCTTTCTTT
14 | - | - | TRBJ2-7 | TRBV19 | CASSNRGAIHEQYF | TGTGCCAGTAGTAACCGGGGGGCAATCCACGAGCAGTACTTC
14 | - | - | TRBJ2-1 | TRBV6-5 | CASSFQGNYNEQFF | TGTGCCAGCAGTTTCCAGGGGAACTACAATGAGCAGTTCTTC
15 | - | - | TRBJ2-7 | TRBV2 | CASSEGRPLSYEQYF | TGTGCCAGCAGTGAAGGCAGGCCTCTCTCCTACGAGCAGTACTTC
17 | once | - | TRBJ1-1 | TRBV4-1 | CASSQEPRVGVNTEAFF | TGCGCCAGCAGCCAAGAGCCTCGGGTCGGGGTGAACACTGAAGCTTTCTTT
15 | - | TRBD1 | TRBJ1-1 | TRBV7-2 | CASSLAAGGNTEAFF | TGTGCCAGCAGCTTAGCAGCAGGGGGGAACACTGAAGCTTTCTTT
15 | - | TRBD2 | TRBJ2-3 | TRBV10-1 | CASSAEAGEVDTQYF | TGCGCCAGCAGCGCTGAAGCGGGAGAGGTAGATACGCAGTATTTT
14 | - | TRBD1 | TRBJ2-5 | TRBV5-5 | CASSGDRGQETQYF | TGTGCCAGCAGCGGGGACAGGGGACAAGAGACCCAGTACTTC
16 | - | TRBD2 | TRBJ2-3 | TRBV9 | CASSVLAGPSTDTQYF | TGTGCCAGCAGCGTTCTAGCGGGTCCTAGCACAGATACGCAGTATTTT
14 | - | - | TRBJ1-2 | TRBV6-5 | CASTKGGVNYGYTF | TGTGCCAGCACCAAAGGGGGAGTTAACTATGGCTACACCTTC
14 | - | - | TRBJ2-1 | TRBV11-2 | CASSLESGPNEQFF | TGTGCCAGCAGCTTAGAGAGCGGGCCGAATGAGCAGTTCTTC
16 | - | TRBD1 | TRBJ2-6 | TRBV19 | CASIGRGPPGANVLTF | TGTGCCAGTATCGGCAGGGGGCCGCCTGGGGCCAACGTCCTGACTTTC
14 | - | - | TRBJ2-1 | TRBV5-6 | CASSLQGAYNEQFF | TGTGCCAGCAGCTTGCAAGGAGCCTACAATGAGCAGTTCTTC
14 | - | - | TRBJ2-7 | TRBV28 | CASSPGSFPYEQYF | TGTGCCAGCAGCCCAGGGTCTTTCCCCTACGAGCAGTACTTC
14 | - | TRBD1 | TRBJ2-7 | TRBV5-1 | CASGPGQGYYEQYF | TGCGCCAGCGGCCCGGGACAGGGTTACTACGAGCAGTACTTC
15 | - | - | TRBJ2-7 | TRBV6-5 | CASSYSNQGTYEQYF | TGTGCCAGCAGTTACTCGAACCAGGGGACCTACGAGCAGTACTTC
18 | - | TRBD1 | TRBJ1-6 | TRBV27 | CASSLKGQGIAYNSPLHF | TGTGCCAGCAGTTTAAAGGGACAGGGGATAGCCTATAATTCACCCCTCCACTTT
14 | once | - | TRBJ1-2 | TRBV28 | CASSFGGFDYGYTF | TGTGCCAGCAGTTTCGGGGGGTTTGACTATGGCTACACCTTC
15 | - | - | TRBJ2-5 | TRBV10-2 | CASQTRGRWKEAQYF | TGCGCCAGCCAGACAAGGGGTCGATGGAAAGAGGCCCAGTACTTC
16 | once | TRBD2 | TRBJ2-7 | TRBV27 | CASSPRTSGRAGEQYF | TGTGCCAGCAGTCCCAGGACTAGCGGGAGGGCAGGCGAGCAGTACTTC
14 | - | - | TRBJ2-1 | TRBV11-2 | CASSLLGRFAEQFF | TGTGCCAGCAGCTTGCTTGGTCGGTTTGCTGAGCAGTTCTTC
14 | - | - | TRBJ1-2 | TRBV13 | CASSLGRHSYGYTF | TGTGCCAGCAGCTTAGGGCGGCATAGCTATGGCTACACCTTC
14 | - | TRBD2 | TRBJ2-3 | TRBV6-5 | CASSYSTGGYTQYF | TGTGCCAGCAGTTACTCGACGGGGGGGTATACGCAGTATTTT
15 | - | - | TRBJ1-1 | TRBV27 | CASSLSGGLDTEAFF | TGTGCCAGCAGTTTATCCGGGGGGCTGGACACTGAAGCTTTCTTT